This entry describes one T cell receptor (beta chain). Its antigen remains unknown. For each subset, genomic DNA was distributed in equal portions over several immunoSEQ plates. Generated by immunoSEQ multiplex PCR, the TCRdb table keeps only in-frame clones and is missing some. This table has hundreds of thousands of clones, around 67% appearing once. This sample is part of a study of shared clonotypes between healthy human individuals. The study's findings and limits: The rarefaction results pointed to incomplete sorted-subset sequencing despite large depth. Shared across a few donors were around 4.7% of the naive CD4 clonotypes.

The CDR3 runs to 15 residues. Germline CDR1 and CDR2: ENHRY and SYGVKD. The trim removed 10 bases at V and 1 base at J, leaving 12 bases unmatched. The CD4+ fraction was divided into a CD45RA+ naive subset and a CD45RA-negative memory subset. Sample: memory CD4+ T cells sorted from blood. The subset was: CD45RA-negative fraction. The TCR sequence derives from a man aged 25 to 40 in good health. The chain links TRBV10-3 to TRBJ2-5; 7 nucleotides match TRBD1. This CDR3 reads CATNYGSGGQETQYF. The CDR3 nucleotides are TGTGCCACCAACTACGGTTCAGGGGGCCAAGAGACCCAGTACTTC.